Listed here is a single TCR beta chain. The source of the sample is a study of blood T cell repertoires in COVID-19. Across the study: PBMCs, B-cell-depleted T cells, or T cells provided the cDNA or gDNA that made up the material.

Original data processing: Estimates of nucleated cell counts were drawn from the amplification of reference gene primers. Measured with immunoSEQ multiplex PCR; TCRdb has only the in-frame clones, and not every one. D and trimming come from the DNA, and the V and J calls and clone size come from that table. This table has some 350,000 clones, 85% to 90% appearing once. Cohorts were assigned according to the clinical history that participants reported. Recovered status applied to Cohort 3 donors who had two consecutive negative PCRs. It also applied to those with clearance or with symptom resolution. Sequenced input: PBMCs or T cells enriched from blood (not recorded which). The source of this sequence is a man aged 18-30 years who had recovered from COVID-19.

The CDR3 sequence is CASSPNGISGANVLTF. CDR3 nucleotide sequence: TGTGCCAGCTCACCAAACGGTATCTCTGGGGCCAACGTCCTGACTTTC. The genes are TRBV18 and TRBJ2-6, with no clear D. V shed 2 bases and J shed 0 bases, with 8 bases lying between them. Germline-derived CDR1 and CDR2 are KGHSH and LQKENI. CDR3 length: 16 amino acids.